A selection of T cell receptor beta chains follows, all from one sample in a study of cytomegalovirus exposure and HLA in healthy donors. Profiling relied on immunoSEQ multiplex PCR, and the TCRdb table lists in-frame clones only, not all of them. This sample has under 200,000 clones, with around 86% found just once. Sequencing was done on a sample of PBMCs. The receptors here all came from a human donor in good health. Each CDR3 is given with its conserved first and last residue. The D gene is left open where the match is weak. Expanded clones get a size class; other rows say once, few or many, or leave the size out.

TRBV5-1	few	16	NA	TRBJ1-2	TGCGCCAGCAGCTTGGAGACAGAGGCCCCTAACTATGGCTACACCTTC	CASSLETEAPNYGYTF
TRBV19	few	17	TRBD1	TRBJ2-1	TGTGCCAGTAGTATAGATCAAGGGGGGACAGGGTTAAATGAGCAGTTCTTC	CASSIDQGGTGLNEQFF
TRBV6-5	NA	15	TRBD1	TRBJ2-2	TGTGCCAGCAGTTACTCGGGACAGGGGGCCGGGGAGCTGTTTTTT	CASSYSGQGAGELFF
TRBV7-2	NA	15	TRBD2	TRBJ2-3	TGTGCCAGCAGATATAGCGGGGCAAGCACAGATACGCAGTATTTT	CASRYSGASTDTQYF
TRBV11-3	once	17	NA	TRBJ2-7	TGTGCCAGCAGCCCACAAACCCAACAGGGTTGGTCCTACGAGCAGTACTTC	CASSPQTQQGWSYEQYF
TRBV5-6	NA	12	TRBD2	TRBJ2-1	TGTGCCAGCAGCCGGGGGGTCAATGAGCAGTTCTTC	CASSRGVNEQFF
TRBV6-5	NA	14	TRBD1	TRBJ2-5	TGTGCCAGCAGTTACGGGACAGGACAAGAGACCCAGTACTTC	CASSYGTGQETQYF
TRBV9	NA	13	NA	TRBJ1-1	TGTGCCAGCAGCGTCGGGGATAACACTGAAGCTTTCTTT	CASSVGDNTEAFF
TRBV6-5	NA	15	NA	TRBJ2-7	TGTGCCAGCAGGCCAGCGATCCCAAGCTCCTACGAGCAGTACTTC	CASRPAIPSSYEQYF
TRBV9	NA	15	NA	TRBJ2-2	TGTGCCAGCAGCGTAGAAAGAACGACTGCCGGGGAGCTGTTTTTT	CASSVERTTAGELFF
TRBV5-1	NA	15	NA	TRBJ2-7	TGCGCCAGCAGCTCTGAAGGAGGGTCATCCTACGAGCAGTACTTC	CASSSEGGSSYEQYF
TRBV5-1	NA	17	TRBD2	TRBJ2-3	TGCGCCAGCAGCCGGGGGACTAGCGGGGGTCCCACAGATACGCAGTATTTT	CASSRGTSGGPTDTQYF
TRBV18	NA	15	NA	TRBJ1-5	TGTGCCAGCTCACCTGCCCCGGAGGGCAATCAGCCCCAGCATTTT	CASSPAPEGNQPQHF
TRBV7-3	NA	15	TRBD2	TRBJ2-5	TGTGCCAGCAGCTTAGTACCGGGGGGATACGAGACCCAGTACTTC	CASSLVPGGYETQYF
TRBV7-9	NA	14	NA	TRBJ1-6	TGTGCCAGCAGCTTAGAACAGATTAATTCACCCCTCCACTTT	CASSLEQINSPLHF
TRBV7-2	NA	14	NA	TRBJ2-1	TGTGCCAGCAGCGCTGGACAGCCCTACAATGAGCAGTTCTTC	CASSAGQPYNEQFF
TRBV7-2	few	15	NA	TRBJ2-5	TGTGCCAGCAGCTTATTTACGCTAGAAAAAGAGACCCAGTACTTC	CASSLFTLEKETQYF
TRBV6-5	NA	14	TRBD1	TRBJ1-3	TGTGCCAGCAGGCCGGACAGGATCGGAAACACCATATATTTT	CASRPDRIGNTIYF
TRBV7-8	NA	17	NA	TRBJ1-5	TGTGCCAGCAGCTTAAGGTCCCGGGGATATAGCAATCAGCCCCAGCATTTT	CASSLRSRGYSNQPQHF
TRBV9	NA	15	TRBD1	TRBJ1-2	TGTGCCAGCAGCGTAGAAGGAGGGGGCGACTATGGCTACACCTTC	CASSVEGGGDYGYTF
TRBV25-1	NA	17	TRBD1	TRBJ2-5	TGTGCCAGCAGTGACAAACATCCGGGACAGATACAAGAGACCCAGTACTTC	CASSDKHPGQIQETQYF
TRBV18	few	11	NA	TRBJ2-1	TGTGCCAGCTCACCAGGTACAGGGAGGTTCTTC	CASSPGTGRFF
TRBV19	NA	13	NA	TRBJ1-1	TGTGCCAGTAGCCGACTGCTAGCCACTGAAGCTTTCTTT	CASSRLLATEAFF
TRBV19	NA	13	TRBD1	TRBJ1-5	TGTGCCAGTAGTGAACAGGGGAATCAGCCCCAGCATTTT	CASSEQGNQPQHF
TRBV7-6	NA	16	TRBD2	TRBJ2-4	TGTGCCAGCAGCTTAGGAGCGGGGGCGCCCGGGAACATTCAGTACTTC	CASSLGAGAPGNIQYF
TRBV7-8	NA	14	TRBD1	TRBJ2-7	TGTGCCAGCAGCCCCCGGACAGGGGGCCACGAGCAGTACTTC	CASSPRTGGHEQYF
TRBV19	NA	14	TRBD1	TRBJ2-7	TGTGCCACTGCCCGCACAGGGGTCCCCTACGAGCAGTACTTC	CATARTGVPYEQYF
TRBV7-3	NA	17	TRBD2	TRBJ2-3	TGTGCCAGCAGCAAAGGCGGGACTAGCCGATCGTTGGATACGCAGTATTTT	CASSKGGTSRSLDTQYF
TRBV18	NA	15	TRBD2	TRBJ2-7	TGTGCCAGCTCACCCGGACTAGCGGGGGCGATCGAGCAGTACTTC	CASSPGLAGAIEQYF
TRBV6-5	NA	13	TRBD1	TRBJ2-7	TGTGCCAGCCGGACAGGTGGGGTGGGGGAGCAGTACTTC	CASRTGGVGEQYF
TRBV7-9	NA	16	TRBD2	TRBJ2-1	TGTGCCAGCAGCTTATTTTCGCGGGGGGGATACAATGAGCAGTTCTTC	CASSLFSRGGYNEQFF
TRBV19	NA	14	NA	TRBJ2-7	TGTGCCAGTAGTACCCCTGGGAGGTCCGCCGAGCAGTACTTC	CASSTPGRSAEQYF
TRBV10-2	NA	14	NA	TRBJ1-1	TGCGCCAGCACCTCAGGGGTTACGGGCCCTGAAGCTTTCTTT	CASTSGVTGPEAFF
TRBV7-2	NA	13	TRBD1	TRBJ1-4	TGTGCCAGCAGCTTAGACAGGGGGGAAAAACTGTTTTTT	CASSLDRGEKLFF
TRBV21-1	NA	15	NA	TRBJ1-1	TGTGCCAGCAGGCAACGGGGGGTGGTCCGGCGGGGAGCTTTCTTT	CASRQRGVVRRGAFF